This TCR beta chain was sequenced in a study of tumor and adjacent non-tumor tissue in lung cancer. Looking at the study overall: On average, productive TCRbeta reads reached 4 million to 4.5 million per sample.

This clonotype was observed a handful of times. V was pared by 6 bases and J by 5 bases, with 4 bases of the junction left unmatched. Germline lookup yields CDR1 ENHRY and CDR2 SYGVKD. The CDR3 is 13 amino acids. The library came from three nested PCR rounds adapted from ARM-PCR protocols. MiXCR was run by TCRdb on the multiplex PCR reads, yielding one entry per CDR3 protein. In the table there are approximately 77,000 distinct CDR3 sequences, about four fifths of which are singletons. RNA was extracted from bulk tissue without any cell sorting. Distant lung tissue was collected more than 3 cm away from the tumor edge.

The sequence was obtained from a man aged 55 to 69 with non-small cell lung cancer. The gene calls are TRBV10-3 and TRBJ2-5; TRBD2 matches at 9 bases. The material sequenced was distant non-tumor lung tissue. The CDR3 reads CAISIAGEETQYF. For the CDR3, the DNA is TGTGCCATCAGCATAGCGGGAGAGGAGACCCAGTACTTC.